A single sample gave rise to the 2 T cell receptor beta chains below, sequenced in a study of long-term antiretroviral therapy in people with HIV. The immunoSEQ assay was v3.0, run at survey level. This table comes from immunoSEQ multiplex PCR, and its TCRdb copy is limited to in-frame clones, with some not included. The sample has about 28,000 clones, about 80% seen once. Sample: unsorted PBMCs, taken 0.3 years after starting antiretroviral therapy. These receptors were taken from a man between 35 and 55 years old with HIV.

The V call is TRBV4-3, the J call TRBJ1-2; TRBD1 is a possible D gene (6 bases). Between the trimmed V and J ends, which lost 0 bases and 3 bases, there was a span of 20 bases. The CDR3 covers 18 residues. The germline V gene has CDR1 LGHNA and CDR2 YSLEER. The CDR3 region has the DNA TGCGCCAGCAGCCAAGATCAAGTCGGGACATCCTCATACTATGGCTACACCTTC. Amino acids: CASSQDQVGTSSYYGYTF.

The chain employs TRBV7-2 and TRBJ1-1, with 7 positions matching TRBD1. Germline values: CDR1 SGHTA, CDR2 FQGNSA. The CDR3 length is 13 residues. V was clipped by 1 base and J by 8 bases; unmatched bases: 4. The CDR3 is CASSLGGQPEAFF. The CDR3 DNA reads as TGTGCCAGCAGCTTAGGGGGACAGCCAGAAGCTTTCTTT.